A single sample is the source of the 6 T cell receptor beta chains below, sequenced in a study of cytomegalovirus exposure and HLA in healthy donors. Researchers ran the PCR with 60 Vbeta and 13 Jbeta primers. The assay was immunoSEQ multiplex PCR, and TCRdb's table has in-frame clones only and misses some. The sample lists roughly 130,000 clones; roughly 77% were seen once. The sample consisted of PBMCs. The receptors originated from a female donor in good health and CMV-seronegative.

The chain couples TRBV9 to TRBJ2-1, with a weak D call TRBD1 (6 bases). The CDR3 has 14 amino acids. Trimming pared 6 bases from V and 7 bases from J, leaving 17 bases between. The V gene's germline CDR1 is SGDLS and CDR2 YYNGEE. The CDR3 DNA follows: TGTGCCAGCACGCCAGGGGTAATTACAAATGAGCAGTTCTTC. Translation: CASTPGVITNEQFF.

A single count supports this clone. This chain connects TRBV9 to TRBJ1-3; no clear D gene. V lost 0 bases, J lost 8 bases, and 12 bases lay in between. The CDR3 extends over 14 amino acids. Germline V gives CDR1 SGDLS, CDR2 YYNGEE. CDR3 residues: CASSVELKEDTIYF. CDR3 DNA: TGTGCCAGCAGCGTAGAACTTAAAGAGGACACCATATATTTT.

The chain recombines TRBV30 with TRBJ1-1, with D possibly being TRBD1 (5 bases). Per germline, CDR1 GTSNPN and CDR2 SVGIG (reference sequence). V dropped 0 bases and J dropped 0 bases, with 17 bases sitting between them. The CDR3 spans 17 residues. CDR3 protein: CAWSVLLWGSLNTEAFF. The CDR3 region has the DNA TGTGCCTGGAGTGTACTCCTCTGGGGCAGCCTGAACACTGAAGCTTTCTTT.

V and J are TRBV4-1 and TRBJ2-7; 7 bases map to TRBD2. V lost 5 bases and J lost 4; bases outside the gene matches: 11. The CDR3 loop spans 15 amino acids. The germline V gene has CDR1 MGHRA and CDR2 YSYEKL. The DNA of the CDR3 is TGCGCCAGCAGCTGGGACTATCCAAATAAGTACGAGCAGTACTTC. It translates to CASSWDYPNKYEQYF.

This chain joins TRBV18 and TRBJ1-6; 7 bases are shared with TRBD1. This CDR3 spans 14 amino acids. Germline-derived CDR1 and CDR2 are KGHSH and LQKENI. The junction had 6 bases not matched to a gene; V was cut back by 8 bases and J by 5 bases. The CDR3 here is CASSTGQNNSPLHF. The CDR3 bases are TGTGCCAGCAGTACGGGACAGAATAATTCACCCCTCCACTTT.

CDR3: CASQAGIGAEAFF. Here the CDR3 DNA reads TGTGCCAGCCAGGCGGGAATAGGCGCTGAAGCTTTCTTT. V gene TRBV19 combines with J gene TRBJ1-1; no definite D call. The length of the CDR3 is 13 residues. V gave up 9 bases and J gave up 6 bases, with 17 bases separating them. Per the germline V gene, CDR1 is LNHDA and CDR2 is SQIVND (reference sequence).